The present T cell receptor beta chain was sequenced within a study of molecular identifiers for immune sequencing clone quantification. This clonotype turned up a few times. CDR3 length: 13 amino acids. CDR1 and CDR2 (germline): SGHNT, YYREEE (reference sequence). V lost 5 bases and J 3 bases, leaving 8 bases between the germline ends. With listed TCR primers and previously described methods, bulk TCR libraries were prepared. In TCRdb, the PCR reads were re-called with MiXCR into one record per CDR3 protein. Of about 63,000 distinct CDR3 sequences in the sample, 15% to 20% were seen once. As CD8+CD4-CCR7+CD45RA+ cells, naive CD8 T cells were sorted.

The rearrangement joins TRBV5-4 to TRBJ2-2; D remains unclear. The TCR originated in a human donor in good health. Some libraries in this study had Jurkat cell RNA spiked in. The specimen sequenced was naive CD8+ T cells from blood, with Jurkat cell RNA spiked in. Subset in this sample: FACS-sorted CD8+CD4-CCR7+CD45RA+ naive T cells. The CDR3 DNA is TGTGCCAGCAGAACAGTTGACACCGGGGAGCTGTTTTTT. This translates into CASRTVDTGELFF.